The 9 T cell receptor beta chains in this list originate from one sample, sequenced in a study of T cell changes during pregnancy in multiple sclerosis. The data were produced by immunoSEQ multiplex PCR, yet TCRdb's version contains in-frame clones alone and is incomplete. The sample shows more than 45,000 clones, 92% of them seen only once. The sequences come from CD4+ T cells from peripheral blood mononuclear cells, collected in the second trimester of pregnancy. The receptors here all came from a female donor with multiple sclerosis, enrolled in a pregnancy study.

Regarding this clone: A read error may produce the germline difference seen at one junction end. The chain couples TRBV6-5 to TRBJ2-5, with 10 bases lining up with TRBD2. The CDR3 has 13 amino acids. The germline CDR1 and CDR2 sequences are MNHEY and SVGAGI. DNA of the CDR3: TGTGCCACCAGTACGCTAGCGGGGGTAGGGCAGTACTTC. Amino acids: CATSTLAGVGQYF.

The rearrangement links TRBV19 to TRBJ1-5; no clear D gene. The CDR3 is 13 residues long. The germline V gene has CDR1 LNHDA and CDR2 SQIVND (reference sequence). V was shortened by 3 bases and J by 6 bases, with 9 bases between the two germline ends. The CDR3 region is CASSMGKGQPQHF. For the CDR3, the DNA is TGTGCCAGTAGTATGGGCAAAGGTCAGCCCCAGCATTTT.

The CDR3 DNA reads as TGTGCCAGCAGAGCGGGACTAGCGTGGAATGAGCAGTTCTTC. This codes for CASRAGLAWNEQFF. This chain joins TRBV27 and TRBJ2-1, with 10 bases aligning to TRBD2. The germline gives CDR1 MNHEY, CDR2 SMNVEV (reference sequence). The length of the CDR3 is 14 residues. After removal of 6 bases from V and 7 bases from J, the junction contained 6 bases not matched to a gene.

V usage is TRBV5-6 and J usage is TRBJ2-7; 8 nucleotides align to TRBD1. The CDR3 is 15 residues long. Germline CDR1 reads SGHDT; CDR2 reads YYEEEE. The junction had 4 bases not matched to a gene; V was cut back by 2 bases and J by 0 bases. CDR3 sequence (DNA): TGTGCCAGCAGCTTTAGGCAGGGGGCCTCCTACGAGCAGTACTTC. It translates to CASSFRQGASYEQYF. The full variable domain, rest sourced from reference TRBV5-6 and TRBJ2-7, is DAGVTQSPTHLIKTRGQQVTLRCSPKSGHDTVSWYQQALGQGPQFIFQYYEEEERQRGNFPDRFSGHQFPNYSSELNVNALLLGDSALYLCASSFRQGASYEQYFGPGTRLTVT.

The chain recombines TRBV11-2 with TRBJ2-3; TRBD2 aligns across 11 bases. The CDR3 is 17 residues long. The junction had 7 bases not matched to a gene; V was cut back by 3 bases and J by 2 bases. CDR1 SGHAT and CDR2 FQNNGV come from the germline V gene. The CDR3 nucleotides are TGTGCCAGCAGCTTTCCTCCTAGCGGGGGGCCCACAGATACGCAGTATTTT. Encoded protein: CASSFPPSGGPTDTQYF.

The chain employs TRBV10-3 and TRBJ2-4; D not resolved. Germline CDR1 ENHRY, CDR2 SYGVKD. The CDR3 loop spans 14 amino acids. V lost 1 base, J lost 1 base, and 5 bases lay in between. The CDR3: CAISEFGAKNIQYF. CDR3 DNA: TGTGCCATCAGTGAGTTCGGGGCCAAAAACATTCAGTACTTC.

This CDR3 is CASSPLGGAQETQYF. The CDR3 DNA reads TGTGCCAGCAGCCCATTAGGGGGGGCTCAAGAGACCCAGTACTTC. The chain combines TRBV9 with TRBJ2-5; tentative D call: TRBD2 (7 bases). Germline-derived CDR1 and CDR2 are SGDLS and YYNGEE. The CDR3 loop spans 15 amino acids. V was shortened by 4 bases and J by 2 bases, with 15 bases between the two germline ends. Based on the CDR3 plus reference TRBV9 and TRBJ2-5, the full variable domain is DSGVTQTPKHLITATGQRVTLRCSPRSGDLSVYWYQQSLDQGLQFLIQYYNGEERAKGNILERFSAQQFPDLHSELNLSSLELGDSALYFCASSPLGGAQETQYFGPGTRLLVL.

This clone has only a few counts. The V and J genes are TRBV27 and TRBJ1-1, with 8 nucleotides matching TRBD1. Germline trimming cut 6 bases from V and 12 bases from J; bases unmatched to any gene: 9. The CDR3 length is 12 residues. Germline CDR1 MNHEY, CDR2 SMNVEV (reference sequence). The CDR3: CASSPRTGKTFF. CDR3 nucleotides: TGTGCCAGCAGCCCAAGGACAGGGAAGACTTTCTTT.

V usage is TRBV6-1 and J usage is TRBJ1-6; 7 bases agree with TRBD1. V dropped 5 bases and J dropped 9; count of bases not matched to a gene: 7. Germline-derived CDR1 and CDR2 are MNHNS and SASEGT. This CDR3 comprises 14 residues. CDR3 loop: CASSRQGKRSPLHF. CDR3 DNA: TGTGCCAGCAGTAGACAGGGAAAGCGTTCACCCCTCCACTTT.